Only a few counts were recorded for the clone carrying this T cell receptor (beta chain). The data stem from a study of CD8 T cells in ankylosing spondylitis. The CDR3 length is 17 residues. The V gene lost 1 base and the J gene lost 0 bases, with 11 bases spanning the gap. CDR1 and CDR2 from the germline V gene are SGHRS and YFSETQ. TCRdb re-derived calls from the 5' RACE reads in MiXCR, one entry per CDR3 protein. The table shows under 250,000 distinct CDR3 sequences, with over 8.5% occurring only once. The genes are TRBV5-1 and TRBJ2-6, with D unclear. This TCR was sampled from a male donor with ankylosing spondylitis or in good health (not recorded which). The sequenced sample consisted of blood, either unsorted or a sorted T cell fraction (not recorded which). CDR3 in amino acids: CASSLFSRSSGANVLTF. DNA for the CDR3: TGCGCCAGCAGCTTGTTTTCAAGGTCCTCTGGGGCCAACGTCCTGACTTTC.